The 29 T cell receptor beta chains listed next were all sequenced from one sample in a study of T cells of healthy individuals. TCRdb independently ran MiXCR on the 5' RACE reads; one entry per CDR3 protein. The profile shows approximately 89,000 distinct CDR3 sequences, 5% of them singletons. These receptors all stem from a female donor in good health.

There are many counts of this clonotype. The chain uses TRBV11-2 and TRBJ2-1; the match to TRBD2 covers 7 bases. The CDR3 sequence is 15 residues long. J was trimmed by 4 bases and V by 3 bases; bases with no gene match: 6. Germline assignment: CDR1 SGHAT and CDR2 FQNNGV. CDR3: CASSFNREAYNEQFF. Written as DNA, the CDR3 is TGTGCCAGCAGCTTCAATCGGGAGGCTTACAATGAGCAGTTCTTC.

There are many counts of this clonotype. V is TRBV2 and J is TRBJ2-7, with D possibly TRBD1 on 6 matching bases. The CDR3 contains 13 residues. V lost 6 bases to trimming and J lost 4 bases, with 13 bases between them. Germline V gene data show CDR1 as SNHLY and CDR2 as FYNNEI. In nucleotides, the CDR3 is TGTGCCAGCAGCGGAGACAGGTTTTACGAGCAGTACTTC. Its translation: CASSGDRFYEQYF.

This clonotype was seen a few times. This rearrangement joins TRBV6-2 or TRBV6-3 to TRBJ2-1; D is possibly TRBD1 (5 bases). Germline CDR1 and CDR2: MNHEY and SVGEGT. The ends were cut back, 6 bases at V and 9 bases at J, with 12 bases in the middle. The CDR3 has 12 amino acids. The chain's CDR3 is CASSYLGVEQFF. In DNA, the CDR3 is TGTGCCAGCAGCTATCTAGGGGTTGAGCAGTTCTTC.

This clonotype was counted at least ten times. The junction does not match germline at one end; this may be a read error. This chain connects TRBV27 to TRBJ2-1; D might be TRBD1 (5 bases). The length of the CDR3 is 19 residues. The germline V gene has CDR1 MNHEY and CDR2 SMNVEV (reference sequence). The CDR3 bases are TGTGCCAGCAGATTATGGGGAACAGGTACTACTACACCCTACAATGAGCAGTTCTTC. It specifies CASRLWGTGTTTPYNEQFF.

A few counts support this clonotype. This chain uses TRBV5-1 with TRBJ2-7; 8 nucleotides align to TRBD1. Trimming took 3 bases from V and 4 from J; bases not matched to a gene: 9. The CDR3 totals 15 residues. CDR1 SGHRS and CDR2 YFSETQ come from the germline V gene. CDR3 amino acids: CASSSGQGRAYEQYF. CDR3 DNA: TGCGCCAGCAGCTCAGGACAGGGACGGGCGTACGAGCAGTACTTC.

The chain carries TRBV30 and TRBJ2-5, with D possibly TRBD1 on 6 matching bases. Per the germline V gene, CDR1 is GTSNPN and CDR2 is SVGIG (reference sequence). The CDR3 has 13 amino acids. Trimming took 3 bases from V and 2 from J, leaving 10 bases between them. The CDR3 loop reads CAWRRQGQETQYF. CDR3 sequence (DNA): TGTGCCTGGAGACGGCAGGGGCAAGAGACCCAGTACTTC.

V and J are TRBV20-1 and TRBJ1-3; no clear D. Germline values: CDR1 DFQATT, CDR2 SNEGSKA (reference sequence). V lost 5 bases, J lost 4 bases, and 9 bases lay in between. The CDR3 consists of 12 residues. The CDR3: CSAADDGNTIYF. The CDR3 DNA reads TGCAGTGCTGCAGACGACGGAAACACCATATATTTT.

The chain links TRBV20-1 to TRBJ2-3, with 8 bases fitting TRBD2. Unmatched junction bases numbered 7, after V lost 6 bases and J lost 2 bases. The germline CDR1 and CDR2 sequences are DFQATT and SNEGSKA (reference sequence). The CDR3 has 14 amino acids. CDR3: CSALLAENTDTQYF. The DNA for the CDR3 is TGCAGTGCCCTACTAGCGGAAAACACAGATACGCAGTATTTT.

This clonotype occurred many times. V is TRBV25-1 and J is TRBJ2-7; a weak D match, TRBD1 (6 bases). V lost 4 bases and J 3 bases, leaving 16 bases between the germline ends. This CDR3 has 15 residues. Per the germline V gene, CDR1 is MGHDK and CDR2 is SYGVNS. CDR3 protein: CASSGGRGPDYEQYF. The CDR3 region has the DNA TGTGCCAGCAGTGGAGGCAGGGGCCCGGACTACGAGCAGTACTTC.

This clonotype has more than one count but fewer than ten. V and J are TRBV20-1 and TRBJ2-2; TRBD2 matches 7 bases. The germline gives CDR1 DFQATT, CDR2 SNEGSKA (reference sequence). The length of the CDR3 is 15 residues. V gave up 1 base and J gave up 2 bases; unmatched junction bases: 4. The CDR3 spells CSARGGRANTGELFF. CDR3 bases: TGCAGTGCTAGAGGTGGGAGGGCCAACACCGGGGAGCTGTTTTTT.

This clonotype came up many times. The chain employs TRBV12-3 or TRBV12-4 and TRBJ2-2; 7 positions agree with TRBD1. Germline trimming cut 6 bases from V and 2 bases from J; bases unmatched to any gene: 6. The CDR3 loop spans 15 amino acids. The CDR3 region has the DNA TGTGCCAGCAGCCCTGACAGGGATAACACCGGGGAGCTGTTTTTT. This gives the protein CASSPDRDNTGELFF.

This clonotype was observed at least ten times. V gene TRBV7-2 combines with J gene TRBJ2-6; 14 positions agree with TRBD2. The germline CDR1 and CDR2 sequences are SGHTA and FQGNSA. The V and J ends lost 5 bases and 2 bases, in that order; junction bases with no gene match: 5. The CDR3 has 18 residues. Written as DNA, the CDR3 is TGTGCCAGCAGCACCCTGGGACTAGCGGGAGCTGGGGCCAACGTCCTGACTTTC. Translating gives CASSTLGLAGAGANVLTF.

Ten or more counts support this clonotype. V and J are TRBV3-1 and TRBJ2-7; D gene ambiguous. CDR3 length equals 14 residues. Germline CDR1 LGHDT, CDR2 YNNKEL (reference sequence). The V end lost 0 bases, the J end lost 1 base, and 7 bases lay between the germline ends. The DNA of the CDR3 is TGTGCCAGCAGCCAAGATCCAAGGTCCTACGAGCAGTACTTC. Protein: CASSQDPRSYEQYF.

V gene TRBV6-2 or TRBV6-3 combines with J gene TRBJ1-2; D is unclear. The CDR3 totals 13 residues. Germline CDR1 and CDR2: MNHEY and SVGEGT. V lost 0 bases, J lost 6 bases, and 8 bases lay in between. The CDR3 loop is CASSYSNPDGYTF. Here the CDR3 DNA reads TGTGCCAGCAGTTACTCGAATCCAGATGGCTACACCTTC.

The chain is built from TRBV19 and TRBJ1-5; the D is unclear. Trimming removed 3 bases at V and 0 bases at J, with 6 bases between. The germline CDR1 and CDR2 sequences are LNHDA and SQIVND (reference sequence). This CDR3 is built from 14 residues. The CDR3 loop reads CASSIGISNQPQHF. CDR3 nucleotide sequence: TGTGCCAGTAGTATTGGGATTAGCAATCAGCCCCAGCATTTT.

The sample holds many counts of this clonotype. The V gene is TRBV7-2, the J gene TRBJ1-1; TRBD1 matches at 7 bases. The CDR3 is made up of 14 amino acids. Unmatched junction bases numbered 4, after V lost 1 base and J lost 5 bases. Germline assignment: CDR1 SGHTA and CDR2 FQGNSA. This CDR3 is CASSLGPRGTEAFF. CDR3 nucleotide sequence: TGTGCCAGCAGCTTAGGGCCCAGGGGGACTGAAGCTTTCTTT.

This clonotype has at least ten counts. The chain employs TRBV28 and TRBJ2-1; either TRBD1 or TRBD2 may fit D (6 bases each). CDR1 is MDHEN and CDR2 is SYDVKM in the germline V gene. V lost 2 bases to trimming and J lost 9 bases, with 17 bases between them. The CDR3 is made up of 15 amino acids. CDR3 sequence (DNA): TGTGCCAGCAGTTTAGTAGTTCAGTCGGGGGCTGAGCAGTTCTTC. Protein sequence: CASSLVVQSGAEQFF.

The chain uses TRBV7-8 and TRBJ1-2; 8 bases are a match to TRBD1. Trimming at V came to 4 bases and at J to 2 bases, leaving 3 bases not matched to a gene. The germline V gene encodes CDR1 SGHVS and CDR2 FQNEAQ. The CDR3 contains 14 residues. The CDR3 DNA is TGTGCCAGCAGCTCTAGACAGGGGAACTATGGCTACACCTTC. Translation gives CASSSRQGNYGYTF.

This clonotype was counted many times. This chain uses TRBV27 with TRBJ1-1; TRBD1 matches 9 bases. Germline assignment: CDR1 MNHEY and CDR2 SMNVEV (reference sequence). The length of the CDR3 is 14 residues. V trimming: 7 bases; J trimming: 4 bases; junction bases outside the gene matches: 7. The CDR3 coding sequence is TGTGCCAGCAAACCGGACAGGGGAGGCACTGAAGCTTTCTTT. Its protein is CASKPDRGGTEAFF.

This clonotype appeared many times. This chain uses TRBV5-4 with TRBJ2-3; D is uncertain. CDR3 length: 15 residues. CDR1 and CDR2 from the germline V gene are SGHNT and YYREEE (reference sequence). V gave up 2 bases and J gave up 5 bases, with 15 bases separating them. The CDR3 DNA sequence: TGTGCCAGCAGCTTTGACCTGGTGACCGGAGATACGCAGTATTTT. As protein: CASSFDLVTGDTQYF.

This clonotype was recorded many times. The chain couples TRBV4-3 to TRBJ2-1, with D maybe TRBD2 (5 bases). Germline CDR1 reads LGHNA; CDR2 reads YSLEER. V lost 0 bases, J lost 6 bases, and 9 bases lay in between. The CDR3 spans 14 residues. CDR3 sequence (DNA): TGCGCCAGCAGCCAAGATACTAGGGTCAATGAGCAGTTCTTC. This codes for CASSQDTRVNEQFF.

As regards this clonotype: Being one base from a much bigger clone, this may be a read error. Because it lacks the conserved phenylalanine or tryptophan at the end, this CDR3 is likely a read error. The rearrangement joins TRBV5-1 to TRBJ2-1; no reliable D call. This CDR3 has 13 residues. Germline values: CDR1 SGHRS, CDR2 YFSETQ. Deletions cut 6 bases from V and 6 bases from J, with 13 bases between. CDR3 in amino acids: CASKEPTGNEQFL. In nucleotides, the CDR3 is TGCGCCAGCAAAGAGCCGACTGGCAATGAGCAGTTCTTA.

This chain uses TRBV2 with TRBJ1-1; possible D gene TRBD1, 6 bases. The ends were cut back, 6 bases at V and 0 bases at J, with 11 bases in the middle. The CDR3 has 14 amino acids. Germline V gene sequence: CDR1 SNHLY, CDR2 FYNNEI. Here the CDR3 DNA reads TGTGCCAGCAGACAGACAGGCCTGAACACTGAAGCTTTCTTT. Translating gives CASRQTGLNTEAFF.

This clonotype was seen at least ten times. This chain connects TRBV7-3 to TRBJ1-1; the D gene is possibly TRBD1 (5 bases). Per germline, CDR1 SGHTA and CDR2 FQGTGA. Trimming shortened V by 0 bases and J by 4 bases, and 24 bases separated the two germline ends. The CDR3 covers 19 residues. Written as DNA, the CDR3 is TGTGCCAGCAGCTTAACGTTGGGGCCCCCGGGGAGGATGACCACTGAAGCTTTCTTT. The encoded protein is CASSLTLGPPGRMTTEAFF.

This clonotype was detected many times. This chain connects TRBV29-1 to TRBJ2-7; 8 positions match TRBD2. The CDR3 spans 13 residues. CDR1 is SQVTM, CDR2 ANQGSEA, per germline. Trimming removed 4 bases from V and 7 bases from J; junction bases left unmatched: 9. The CDR3 loop reads CSVVDSGTWEQYF. As DNA, the CDR3 is TGCAGCGTTGTTGATAGCGGGACCTGGGAGCAGTACTTC.

This clonotype was found many times. The J gene is TRBJ2-3, the V gene TRBV28; D is unclear. The V end was cut by 7 bases, the J end by 2 bases, with 22 bases between. The CDR3 totals 17 residues. Germline CDR1 reads MDHEN; CDR2 reads SYDVKM. The CDR3 nucleotides read TGTGCCAGCACCCCTAGTTTGGGTAGCTGGTCCACAGATACGCAGTATTTT. Translation: CASTPSLGSWSTDTQYF.

This sequence joins TRBV6-2 or TRBV6-3 and TRBJ1-1; D gene ambiguous. CDR3 length: 14 amino acids. V lost 2 bases, J lost 1 base, and 8 bases lay in between. The germline V gene has CDR1 MNHEY and CDR2 SVGEGT. This chain's CDR3 is CASSYQLQNTEAFF. The DNA for the CDR3 is TGTGCCAGCAGTTACCAGCTACAGAACACTGAAGCTTTCTTT.

This clonotype was observed many times. This chain uses TRBV9 with TRBJ1-1; TRBD1 agrees at 7 bases. This CDR3 is 17 amino acids long. V shed 0 bases, J shed 1 base, and the junction held 9 bases outside the gene matches. Germline CDR1 and CDR2: SGDLS and YYNGEE. CDR3 residues: CASSVAPDDRENTEAFF. CDR3 coding DNA: TGTGCCAGCAGCGTAGCCCCGGATGACAGGGAGAACACTGAAGCTTTCTTT.

The sample holds many counts of this clonotype. The rearrangement uses TRBV20-1 and TRBJ1-5, with D perhaps TRBD1 (5 bases). The CDR3 loop spans 17 amino acids. The germline V and J ends were trimmed by 0 bases and 5 bases, with 20 bases remaining between them. Germline-derived CDR1 and CDR2 are DFQATT and SNEGSKA (reference sequence). CDR3 residues: CSARDAGRLGEYQPQHF. The CDR3, as DNA: TGCAGTGCTAGAGATGCAGGACGTTTAGGGGAGTATCAGCCCCAGCATTTT.